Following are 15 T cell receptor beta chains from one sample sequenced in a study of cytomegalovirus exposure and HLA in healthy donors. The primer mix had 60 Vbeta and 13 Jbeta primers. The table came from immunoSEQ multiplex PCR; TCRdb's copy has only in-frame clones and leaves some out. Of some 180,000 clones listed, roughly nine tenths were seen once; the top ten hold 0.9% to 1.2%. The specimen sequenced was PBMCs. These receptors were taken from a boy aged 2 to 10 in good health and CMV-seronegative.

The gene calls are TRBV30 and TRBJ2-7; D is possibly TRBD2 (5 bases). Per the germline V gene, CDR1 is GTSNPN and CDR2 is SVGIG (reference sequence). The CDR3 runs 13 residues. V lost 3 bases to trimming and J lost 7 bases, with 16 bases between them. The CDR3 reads CAWRGGPLGEQYF. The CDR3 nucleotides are TGTGCCTGGAGAGGAGGACCCTTAGGAGAGCAGTACTTC.

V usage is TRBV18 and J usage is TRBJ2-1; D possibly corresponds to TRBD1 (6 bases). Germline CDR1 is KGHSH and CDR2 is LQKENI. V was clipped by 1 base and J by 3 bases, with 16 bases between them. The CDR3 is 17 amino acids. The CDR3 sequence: CASSPLKAGVSYNEQFF. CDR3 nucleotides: TGTGCCAGCTCACCACTGAAGGCAGGGGTTAGCTACAATGAGCAGTTCTTC.

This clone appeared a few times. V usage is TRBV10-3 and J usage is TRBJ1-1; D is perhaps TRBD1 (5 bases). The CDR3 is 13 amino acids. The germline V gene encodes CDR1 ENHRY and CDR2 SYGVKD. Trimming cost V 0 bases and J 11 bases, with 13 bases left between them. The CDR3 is CAISESRGREAFF. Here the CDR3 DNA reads TGTGCCATCAGTGAGTCGCGGGGGAGAGAGGCTTTCTTT.

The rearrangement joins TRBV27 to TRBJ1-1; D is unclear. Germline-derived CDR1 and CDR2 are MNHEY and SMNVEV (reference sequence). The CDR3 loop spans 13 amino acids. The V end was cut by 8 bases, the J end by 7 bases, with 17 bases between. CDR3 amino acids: CASWADGVNEAFF. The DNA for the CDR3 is TGTGCCAGCTGGGCCGACGGTGTAAATGAAGCTTTCTTT.

CDR3: CASSPQEGTTDTQYF. DNA of the CDR3: TGTGCCAGCAGCCCCCAGGAGGGTACCACAGATACGCAGTATTTT. V gene TRBV7-9 combines with J gene TRBJ2-3, with D perhaps TRBD2 (6 bases). This CDR3 has 15 amino acids. Trimming shortened V by 5 bases and J by 2 bases, and 14 bases separated the two germline ends. Germline V gene sequence: CDR1 SEHNR, CDR2 FQNEAQ (reference sequence).

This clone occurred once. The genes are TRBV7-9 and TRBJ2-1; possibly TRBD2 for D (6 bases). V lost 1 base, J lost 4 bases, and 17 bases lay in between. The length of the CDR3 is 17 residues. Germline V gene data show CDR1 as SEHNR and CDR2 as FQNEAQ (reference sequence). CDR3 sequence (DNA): TGTGCCAGCAGCTTAGAAATAGGAGGAGGGCCGTACAATGAGCAGTTCTTC. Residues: CASSLEIGGGPYNEQFF.

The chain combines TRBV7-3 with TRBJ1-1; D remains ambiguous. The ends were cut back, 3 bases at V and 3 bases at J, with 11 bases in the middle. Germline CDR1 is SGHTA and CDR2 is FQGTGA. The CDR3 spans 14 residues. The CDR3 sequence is CASSFAGGDTEAFF. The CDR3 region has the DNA TGTGCCAGCAGCTTCGCGGGTGGGGACACTGAAGCTTTCTTT.

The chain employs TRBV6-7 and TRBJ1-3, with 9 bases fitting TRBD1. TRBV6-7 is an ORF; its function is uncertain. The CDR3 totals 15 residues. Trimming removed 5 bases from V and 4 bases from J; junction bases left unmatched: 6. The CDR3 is CASSPPGQGGNTIYF. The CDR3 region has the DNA TGTGCCAGCAGTCCGCCGGGACAGGGAGGAAACACCATATATTTT.

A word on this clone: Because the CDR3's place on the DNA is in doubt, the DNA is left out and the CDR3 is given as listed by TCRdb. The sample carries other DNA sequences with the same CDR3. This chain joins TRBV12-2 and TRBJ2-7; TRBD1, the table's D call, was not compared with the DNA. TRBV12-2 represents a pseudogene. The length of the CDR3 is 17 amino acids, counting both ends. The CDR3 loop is CASRPLVGQGASYEQYF.

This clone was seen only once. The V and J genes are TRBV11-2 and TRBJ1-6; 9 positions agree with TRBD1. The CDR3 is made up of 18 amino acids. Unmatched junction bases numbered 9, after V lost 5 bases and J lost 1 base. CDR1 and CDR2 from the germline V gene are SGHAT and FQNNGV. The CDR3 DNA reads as TGTGCCAGCAGCGTTAGCGCGGGGACAGGGTCCTATAATTCACCCCTCCACTTT. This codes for CASSVSAGTGSYNSPLHF.

CDR3 bases: TGTGCCAGCAGGGGCCTCCGGACAGGGGGCTACGAGCAGTACTTC. This encodes CASRGLRTGGYEQYF. This chain connects TRBV25-1 to TRBJ2-5; TRBD1 matches 10 bases. The J call may be in error: the DNA end matches TRBJ2-7 better. This CDR3 region has 15 residues. Germline CDR1 reads MGHDK; CDR2 reads SYGVNS.

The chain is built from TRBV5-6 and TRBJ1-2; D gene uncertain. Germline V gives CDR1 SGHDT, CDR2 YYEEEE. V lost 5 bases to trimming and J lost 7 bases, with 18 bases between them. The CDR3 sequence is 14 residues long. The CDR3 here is CASSHPDTAGGYTF. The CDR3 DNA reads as TGTGCCAGCAGTCACCCCGACACGGCAGGTGGCTACACCTTC. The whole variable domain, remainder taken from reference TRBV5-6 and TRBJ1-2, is DAGVTQSPTHLIKTRGQQVTLRCSPKSGHDTVSWYQQALGQGPQFIFQYYEEEERQRGNFPDRFSGHQFPNYSSELNVNALLLGDSALYLCASSHPDTAGGYTFGSGTRLTVV.

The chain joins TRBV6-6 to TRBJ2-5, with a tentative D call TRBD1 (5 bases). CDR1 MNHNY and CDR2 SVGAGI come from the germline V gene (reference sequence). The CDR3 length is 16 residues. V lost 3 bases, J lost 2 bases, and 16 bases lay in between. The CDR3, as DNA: TGTGCCAGCAGTTATCGGGTCGGCCGGACACAAGAGACCCAGTACTTC. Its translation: CASSYRVGRTQETQYF.

The CDR3: CAIWGRGLGEQFF. CDR3 DNA sequence: TGTGCCATCTGGGGACGGGGGTTGGGTGAGCAGTTCTTC. The chain combines TRBV10-3 with TRBJ2-1, with D maybe TRBD2 (6 bases). Trimming left V 8 bases short and J 9 bases short, with 17 bases between. The CDR3 length is 13 residues. Looked up from germline, CDR1 is ENHRY and CDR2 is SYGVKD.

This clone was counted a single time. CDR3 amino acids: CASSAQVSEQYF. The CDR3, as DNA: TGTGCCAGCAGTGCACAGGTTAGCGAGCAGTACTTC. The rearrangement uses TRBV2 and TRBJ2-7, with D possibly TRBD1 on 5 matching bases. The CDR3 spans 12 residues. Germline V gene sequence: CDR1 SNHLY, CDR2 FYNNEI. The ends were cut back, 4 bases at V and 6 bases at J, with 10 bases in the middle.